These T cell receptor beta chains were read from a single sample in a study of blood T cell repertoires in COVID-19. Assay used: immunoSEQ multiplex PCR; TCRdb lists only in-frame clones, some missing. The table shows about 43,000 clones, with around 87% occurring only once. Sequencing was carried out using peripheral blood. The source is a human donor in a cohort sampled during active COVID-19. Each CDR3 is given with its conserved first and last residue. A D gene is named only where the DNA matches it firmly. Not every row has a clone size; where given, it reads once, few, many or a size class.

V gene: TRBV4-1
J gene: TRBJ2-3
clone size: .
CDR3 length: 22
D gene: TRBD2
CDR3 protein: CASSQVPPSPSGRAGGTDTQYF
CDR3 DNA: TGCGCCAGCAGCCAAGTCCCCCCTTCTCCTAGCGGGAGGGCGGGGGGCACAGATACGCAGTATTTT

V gene: TRBV11-1
J gene: TRBJ2-3
clone size: .
CDR3 length: 13
D gene: TRBD2
CDR3 protein: CAGASGTTDTQYF
CDR3 DNA: TGTGCCGGCGCTAGCGGGACTACGGATACGCAGTATTTT

V gene: TRBV6-2/TRBV6-3
J gene: TRBJ2-3
clone size: few
CDR3 length: 18
D gene: TRBD2
CDR3 protein: CASSYSPSGLLVTDTQYF
CDR3 DNA: TGTGCCAGCAGTTACTCGCCTAGCGGGCTGTTAGTCACAGATACGCAGTATTTT

V gene: TRBV7-9
J gene: TRBJ2-5
clone size: .
CDR3 length: 14
D gene: .
CDR3 protein: CASSLAGTQETQYF
CDR3 DNA: TGTGCCAGCAGCTTAGCGGGCACCCAAGAGACCCAGTACTTC

V gene: TRBV5-4
J gene: TRBJ2-1
clone size: .
CDR3 length: 16
D gene: TRBD2
CDR3 protein: CASSSPRLAVNNEQFF
CDR3 DNA: TGTGCCAGCAGCTCGCCCCGACTAGCGGTAAACAATGAGCAGTTCTTC

V gene: TRBV7-6
J gene: TRBJ2-7
clone size: .
CDR3 length: 16
D gene: TRBD1
CDR3 protein: CASSTGQGASSGEQYF
CDR3 DNA: TGTGCCAGCAGCACGGGACAGGGGGCGAGTAGCGGCGAGCAGTACTTC

V gene: TRBV9
J gene: TRBJ1-1
clone size: .
CDR3 length: 13
D gene: .
CDR3 protein: CASSVAGFTEAFF
CDR3 DNA: TGTGCCAGCAGCGTAGCAGGGTTCACTGAAGCTTTCTTT

V gene: TRBV6-6
J gene: TRBJ2-3
clone size: .
CDR3 length: 16
D gene: TRBD1
CDR3 protein: CASSLYRGPGTDTQYF
CDR3 DNA: TGTGCCAGCAGCCTATACAGGGGGCCTGGCACAGATACGCAGTATTTT

V gene: TRBV27
J gene: TRBJ2-3
clone size: .
CDR3 length: 15
D gene: .
CDR3 protein: CASRRSFTNTDTQYF
CDR3 DNA: TGTGCCAGCAGACGGAGCTTCACGAACACAGATACGCAGTATTTT

V gene: TRBV7-2
J gene: TRBJ2-1
clone size: .
CDR3 length: 16
D gene: TRBD2
CDR3 protein: CASSLEGTSGYNEQFF
CDR3 DNA: TGTGCCAGCAGCTTAGAGGGGACTAGCGGTTACAATGAGCAGTTCTTC

V gene: TRBV10-3
J gene: TRBJ2-7
clone size: once
CDR3 length: 14
D gene: .
CDR3 protein: CAITSTLSSYEQYF
CDR3 DNA: TGTGCCATCACGAGTACCCTGAGCTCCTACGAGCAGTACTTC

V gene: TRBV5-6
J gene: TRBJ2-3
clone size: .
CDR3 length: 17
D gene: .
CDR3 protein: CASSLVGVSTGSDTQYF
CDR3 DNA: TGTGCCAGCAGCTTGGTGGGAGTGTCGACAGGTTCAGATACGCAGTATTTT

V gene: TRBV19
J gene: TRBJ2-7
clone size: .
CDR3 length: 15
D gene: .
CDR3 protein: CASSIFGGIRYEQYF
CDR3 DNA: TGTGCCAGTAGTATCTTCGGCGGGATCCGCTACGAGCAGTACTTC

V gene: TRBV4-1
J gene: TRBJ2-5
clone size: .
CDR3 length: 15
D gene: .
CDR3 protein: CASSQDTSGQETQYF
CDR3 DNA: TGCGCCAGCAGCCAAGATACCAGCGGACAAGAGACCCAGTACTTC

V gene: TRBV2
J gene: TRBJ2-7
clone size: .
CDR3 length: 16
D gene: .
CDR3 protein: CASSEMGVAPTYEQYF
CDR3 DNA: TGTGCCAGCAGTGAAATGGGAGTAGCACCTACCTACGAGCAGTACTTC

V gene: TRBV5-4
J gene: TRBJ2-3
clone size: .
CDR3 length: 18
D gene: TRBD2
CDR3 protein: CASSLAVRAGSSTDTQYF
CDR3 DNA: TGTGCCAGCAGCTTGGCGGTTCGAGCGGGATCTAGCACAGATACGCAGTATTTT

V gene: TRBV7-8
J gene: TRBJ2-1
clone size: .
CDR3 length: 17
D gene: TRBD2
CDR3 protein: CASSLVYTSGRGNEQFF
CDR3 DNA: TGTGCCAGCAGCTTAGTCTATACTAGCGGGAGAGGCAATGAGCAGTTCTTC

V gene: TRBV4-1
J gene: TRBJ2-1
clone size: .
CDR3 length: 15
D gene: .
CDR3 protein: CASSQPTTPKHEQFF
CDR3 DNA: TGCGCCAGCAGCCAGCCGACTACCCCCAAGCATGAGCAGTTCTTC

V gene: TRBV9
J gene: TRBJ2-5
clone size: .
CDR3 length: 17
D gene: TRBD2
CDR3 protein: CASSAGLAGVGQETQYF
CDR3 DNA: TGTGCCAGCAGCGCGGGACTAGCGGGAGTAGGGCAAGAGACCCAGTACTTC

V gene: TRBV7-9
J gene: TRBJ2-5
clone size: .
CDR3 length: 17
D gene: .
CDR3 protein: CASNSKWGQKTQETQYF
CDR3 DNA: TGTGCCAGCAACTCAAAGTGGGGCCAGAAGACTCAAGAGACCCAGTACTTC

V gene: TRBV11-2
J gene: TRBJ1-2
clone size: .
CDR3 length: 13
D gene: .
CDR3 protein: CASSPNFSYGYTF
CDR3 DNA: TGTGCCAGCAGCCCCAATTTTTCCTATGGCTACACCTTC

V gene: TRBV20-1
J gene: TRBJ2-7
clone size: .
CDR3 length: 11
D gene: .
CDR3 protein: CSAKQNYEQYF
CDR3 DNA: TGCAGTGCTAAACAAAACTACGAGCAGTACTTC